What follows are 4 T cell receptor beta chains derived from one specimen sequenced in a study of cytomegalovirus exposure and HLA in healthy donors. Use of 60 Vbeta and 13 Jbeta primers characterized the PCR. Here immunoSEQ multiplex PCR was the method, and the copy in TCRdb shows in-frame clones only, minus some. Of some 120,000 clones detected, 55% to 75% appear once; the ten largest clones hold just under 8.5%. The sequenced material came from PBMCs. The receptors originated from a woman in her forties in good health and CMV-seropositive.

The gene calls are TRBV9 and TRBJ1-1, with 8 positions matching TRBD1. J lost 6 bases, V lost 0 bases, and 4 bases had no gene match. There are 14 residues in the CDR3. Germline V CDR1 and CDR2: SGDLS, YYNGEE. This CDR3 reads CASSVGQGAAEAFF. The DNA of the CDR3 is TGTGCCAGCAGCGTAGGGCAGGGGGCGGCTGAAGCTTTCTTT.

The chain links TRBV19 to TRBJ2-5; D call uncertain. The CDR3 covers 13 residues. Germline loops: CDR1 LNHDA, CDR2 SQIVND (reference sequence). V lost 3 bases and J lost 1, with 6 bases in between. The CDR3 nucleotides read TGTGCCAGTAGTATTCCGGGCCAAGAGACCCAGTACTTC. Translation gives CASSIPGQETQYF.

The genes are TRBV19 and TRBJ2-1, with D tentatively TRBD2 (6 bases). Between the trimmed V and J ends, which lost 5 bases and 3 bases, there was a span of 11 bases. Germline assignment: CDR1 LNHDA and CDR2 SQIVND (reference sequence). The CDR3 runs 14 residues. CDR3 nucleotides: TGTGCCAGTAGTCGGGGCGGGGACTACAATGAGCAGTTCTTC. Its protein is CASSRGGDYNEQFF.

The chain employs TRBV7-8 and TRBJ2-7, with 8 bases matching TRBD2. CDR3 length: 16 amino acids. V dropped 3 bases and J dropped 0; count of bases not matched to a gene: 7. CDR1 is SGHVS, CDR2 FQNEAQ, per germline. Here the CDR3 reads CASSFYGGVPSYEQYF. The CDR3 DNA reads TGTGCCAGCAGCTTTTACGGGGGGGTACCCTCCTACGAGCAGTACTTC.